This T cell receptor (beta chain) was sequenced for a study of blood T cell repertoires in COVID-19. Study at large: PBMCs, B-cell-depleted T cells, or T cells were the source of the cDNA or gDNA that made up the material.

The CDR3 has 14 amino acids. V was pared by 4 bases and J by 4 bases, with 6 bases of the junction left unmatched. Germline-derived CDR1 and CDR2 are MGHDK and SYGVNS. The age range of participants was 18 to 89 years, with residence in about two dozen US areas. Assignments of participants to cohorts depended upon their own reported clinical history. Per the study methods: Reference gene primer amplification gave estimated nucleated cell counts. Measured with immunoSEQ multiplex PCR; TCRdb has only the in-frame clones, and not every one. V, J and clone size derive from that table, while D and trimming were established from the DNA sequence. The sample has about 140,000 clones; 84% are singletons.

The receptor was derived from a man aged 45 to 65 in a cohort exposed to, infected with or recovered from COVID-19 (not recorded which). Source material: PBMCs or T cells enriched from blood (not recorded which). This chain uses TRBV25-1 with TRBJ1-2; 7 bases line up with TRBD1. The CDR3 protein is CASSASGQSYGYTF. The CDR3, as DNA: TGTGCCAGCAGTGCGTCGGGACAGAGCTATGGCTACACCTTC.